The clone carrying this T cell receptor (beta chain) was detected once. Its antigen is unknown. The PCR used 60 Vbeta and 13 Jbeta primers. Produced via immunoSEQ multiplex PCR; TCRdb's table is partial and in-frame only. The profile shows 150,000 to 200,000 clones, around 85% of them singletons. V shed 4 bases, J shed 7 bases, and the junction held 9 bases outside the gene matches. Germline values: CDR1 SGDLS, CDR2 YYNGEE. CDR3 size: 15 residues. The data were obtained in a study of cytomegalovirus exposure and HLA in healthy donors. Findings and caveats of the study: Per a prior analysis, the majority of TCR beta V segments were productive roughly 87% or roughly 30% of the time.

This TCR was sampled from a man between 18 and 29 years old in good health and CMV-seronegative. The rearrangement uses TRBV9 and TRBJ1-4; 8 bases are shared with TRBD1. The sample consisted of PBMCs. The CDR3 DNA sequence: TGTGCCAGCAGCCCTCGGACAGGGCAGACTGAAAAACTGTTTTTT. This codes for CASSPRTGQTEKLFF.